Included here is one T cell receptor beta chain sequence, with context. This sample was taken from a study of blood T cell repertoires in COVID-19. Background on the study: There were acute and convalescent COVID-19 samples, and they came from the United States, Italy and Spain. The analysed material was cDNA or gDNA that came from T cells, B-cell-depleted T cells, or PBMCs.

The length of the CDR3 is 15 residues. The germline CDR1 and CDR2 sequences are MNHEY and SVGEGT. With V trimmed by 4 bases and J by 4 bases, 3 bases remained unmatched. Per the original data handling: Estimated nucleated cell counts came from reference gene primer amplification. Sequenced by immunoSEQ multiplex PCR; TCRdb stores in-frame clones only, minus some. V and J calls plus clone size are reproduced from that table; the DNA served to infer D and trimming. The sample shows approximately 240,000 clones, 88% of them seen only once. This receptor was identified in a woman between 40 and 55 years old who had recovered from COVID-19. This sequence joins TRBV6-2 or TRBV6-3 and TRBJ1-5, with 11 bases fitting TRBD1. Sequencing used peripheral blood. CDR3 bases: TGTGCCAGCAGTTGGGACAGGGGGGCAAATCAGCCCCAGCATTTT. The encoded protein is CASSWDRGANQPQHF.